This T cell receptor (beta chain) was sequenced for a study of blood T cell repertoires in COVID-19. Study-wide background: COVID-19 samples collected from the United States, Italy and Spain covered acute and convalescent phases.

Study processing details: Reference gene primer amplification in the assay estimated nucleated cell counts. Sequencing used immunoSEQ multiplex PCR; TCRdb keeps in-frame clones, though not all of them. The V and J calls and clone size are taken from that table; D and trimming were inferred from the DNA. The table records approximately 170,000 clones, about 87% of them present only once. This CDR3 has 16 amino acids. The germline gives CDR1 SGHTA, CDR2 FQGTGA. The V segment lost 1 base and the J segment 1 base; nucleotides outside the gene matches: 6. This clone was seen a handful of times. The receptor's source is a woman at least 80 years old with COVID-19, enrolled during active disease. This rearrangement joins TRBV7-3 to TRBJ2-5; TRBD2 agrees at 7 bases. The sequenced sample was peripheral blood. This CDR3 reads CASSLSPSGSQETQYF. CDR3 DNA sequence: TGTGCCAGCAGCTTAAGTCCTAGCGGATCCCAAGAGACCCAGTACTTC.